Listed below are T cell receptor beta chains from one sample, sequenced in a study of blood T cell repertoires in COVID-19. The repertoire was sequenced with immunoSEQ multiplex PCR; TCRdb's copy has only in-frame clones and lacks some. The sample includes hundreds of thousands of clones, about 90% of them seen just once. The sequenced material came from peripheral blood. Receptors were obtained from a young woman who had recovered from COVID-19. The CDR3 runs from the conserved cysteine through the conserved F or W. D genes are given only for firm matches. Size tells how often a clone was seen (once, few, many) or the class of an expanded clone, and some rows leave it out.

J gene,D gene,clone size,V gene,CDR3 DNA,CDR3 protein
TRBJ1-5,NA,NA,TRBV30,TGTGCCTGGGGTAAGAGAAGCAATCAGCCCCAGCATTTT,CAWGKRSNQPQHF
TRBJ2-1,TRBD2,once,TRBV10-2,TGCGCCAGCAGAACCGGGACTAGCGGGAGAGAGCAGTTCTTC,CASRTGTSGREQFF
TRBJ1-2,TRBD1,NA,TRBV19,TGTGCCAGTAGTTCGGACGCCGGGACAGAATTTGGCTACACCTTC,CASSSDAGTEFGYTF
TRBJ1-1,NA,once,TRBV5-6,TGTGCCAGCAGCCATAGGCGGGCGAGGAACACTGAAGCTTTCTTT,CASSHRRARNTEAFF
TRBJ2-2,NA,few,TRBV7-2,TGTGCCAGCAGCGAGTTACCGGGTTCAATGAACACCGGGGAGCTGTTTTTT,CASSELPGSMNTGELFF
TRBJ2-5,NA,NA,TRBV5-6,TGTGCCAGCAGCTTGGCGGGGGTCAGGGCCCAGTACTTC,CASSLAGVRAQYF
TRBJ2-3,NA,NA,TRBV7-9,TGTGCCAGCAGAGAAACTAGCACAGATACGCAGTATTTT,CASRETSTDTQYF
TRBJ1-3,NA,NA,TRBV24-1,TGTGCCACCAGTGATTCCTGGACAGATGGAAACACCATATATTTT,CATSDSWTDGNTIYF
TRBJ1-2,NA,once,TRBV27,TGTGCCAGCAGTATGCTTCGACAGCGTCATAGCTATGGCTACACCTTC,CASSMLRQRHSYGYTF
TRBJ2-1,NA,NA,TRBV11-3,TGTGCCAGCAGCCCAGTGGTTGCGGAGAGCTCCTACAATGAGCAGTTCTTC,CASSPVVAESSYNEQFF
TRBJ2-1,TRBD2,NA,TRBV5-4,TGTGCCAGCAGCTCCCTAGCGGGAGATGGGAATGAGCAGTTCTTC,CASSSLAGDGNEQFF
TRBJ2-5,TRBD2,NA,TRBV28,TGTGCCAGCAGTGCTCCCTCCGGGACTAGCGGGTGGGGGTCCCAAGAGACCCAGTACTTC,CASSAPSGTSGWGSQETQYF
TRBJ2-3,NA,NA,TRBV11-3,TGTGCCAGCAGCTTTACCGGGGGTTATACGCAGTATTTT,CASSFTGGYTQYF
TRBJ1-3,NA,once,TRBV11-3,TGTGCCAGCAGCCCCGACAGAAATGGAAACACCATATATTTT,CASSPDRNGNTIYF
TRBJ2-1,TRBD2,NA,TRBV28,TGTGCCAGCAGTTCCGGGGGCTTAGCGGGAGGGACAACGTACAATGAGCAGTTCTTC,CASSSGGLAGGTTYNEQFF
TRBJ1-1,NA,NA,TRBV5-6,TGTGCCAGCAGCTTAGGGGAAACCCGGAAGGCTAACACTGAAGCTTTCTTT,CASSLGETRKANTEAFF
TRBJ2-1,NA,few,TRBV29-1,TGCAGCGTTGGCAGTTATGAGCAGTTCTTC,CSVGSYEQFF
TRBJ1-2,TRBD1,NA,TRBV5-1,TGCGCCAGCAGCTTCGGGGACAGGGGTTTCAATGGCTACACCTTC,CASSFGDRGFNGYTF
TRBJ2-5,TRBD1,few,TRBV3-1/TRBV3-2,TGTGCCAGCAGCCAGCCCACAGGGGGCCAAGAGACCCAGTACTTC,CASSQPTGGQETQYF
TRBJ2-1,NA,NA,TRBV11-2,TGTGCCAGCAGCTTATCACAGTCTTCCTTCAACTTCAATGAGCAGTTCTTC,CASSLSQSSFNFNEQFF
TRBJ2-5,NA,NA,TRBV5-8,TGTGCCAGCAGCTTGGCGGAGACCCAGTACTTC,CASSLAETQYF